This TCR beta chain comes out of a study of technical replicates of blood from several donors. This CDR3 has 16 residues. J gave up 1 base and V 1 base, and 6 bases lay outside the gene matches. The germline V gene has CDR1 KGHSH and CDR2 LQKENI. Sequenced by immunoSEQ multiplex PCR; TCRdb stores in-frame clones only, minus some. This repertoire shows 100,000 or so clones, roughly 94% found once; its top ten account for about 0.22%. The sequenced sample was T cells isolated from PBMCs. This TCR was sampled from a human donor in good health. V gene TRBV18 combines with J gene TRBJ1-1; the match to TRBD1 covers 7 bases. The CDR3 here is CASSPRRTGENTEAFF. DNA of the CDR3: TGTGCCAGCTCACCACGAAGGACAGGAGAGAACACTGAAGCTTTCTTT. Full variable domain (rest looked up from reference TRBV18 and TRBJ1-1): NAGVMQNPRHLVRRRGQEARLRCSPMKGHSHVYWYRQLPEEGLKFMVYLQKENIIDESGMPKERFSAEFPKEGPSILRIQQVVRGDSAAYFCASSPRRTGENTEAFFGQGTRLTVV.